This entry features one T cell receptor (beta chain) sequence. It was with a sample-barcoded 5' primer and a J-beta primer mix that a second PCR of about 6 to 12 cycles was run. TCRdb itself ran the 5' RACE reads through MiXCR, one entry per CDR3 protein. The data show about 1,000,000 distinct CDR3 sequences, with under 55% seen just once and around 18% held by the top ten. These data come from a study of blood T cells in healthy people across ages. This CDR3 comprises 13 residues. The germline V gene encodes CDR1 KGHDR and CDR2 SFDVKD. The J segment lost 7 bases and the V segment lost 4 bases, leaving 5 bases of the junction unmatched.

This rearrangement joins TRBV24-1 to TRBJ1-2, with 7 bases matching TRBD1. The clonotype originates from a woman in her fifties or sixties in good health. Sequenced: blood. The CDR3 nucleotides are TGTGCCACCAGTGACCTCACAGGGGTTGGCTACACCTTC. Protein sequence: CATSDLTGVGYTF.